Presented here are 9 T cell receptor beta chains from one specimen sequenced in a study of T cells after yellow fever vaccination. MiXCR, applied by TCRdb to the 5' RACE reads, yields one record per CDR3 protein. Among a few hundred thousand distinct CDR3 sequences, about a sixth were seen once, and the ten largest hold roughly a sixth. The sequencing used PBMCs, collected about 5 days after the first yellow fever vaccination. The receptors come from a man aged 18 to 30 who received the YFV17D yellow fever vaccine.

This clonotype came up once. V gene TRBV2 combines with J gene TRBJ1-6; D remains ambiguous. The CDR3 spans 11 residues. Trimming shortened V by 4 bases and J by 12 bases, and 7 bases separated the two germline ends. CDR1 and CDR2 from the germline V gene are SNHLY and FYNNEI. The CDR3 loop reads CASSVSRPLHF. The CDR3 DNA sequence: TGTGCCAGCAGTGTTTCAAGACCCCTCCACTTT.

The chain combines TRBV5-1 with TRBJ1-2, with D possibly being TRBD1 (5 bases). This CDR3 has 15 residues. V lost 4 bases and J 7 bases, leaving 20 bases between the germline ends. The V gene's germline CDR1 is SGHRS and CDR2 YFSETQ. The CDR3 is CASSPHRGEILGYTF. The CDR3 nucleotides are TGCGCCAGCAGCCCCCATCGGGGGGAAATCCTTGGCTACACCTTC.

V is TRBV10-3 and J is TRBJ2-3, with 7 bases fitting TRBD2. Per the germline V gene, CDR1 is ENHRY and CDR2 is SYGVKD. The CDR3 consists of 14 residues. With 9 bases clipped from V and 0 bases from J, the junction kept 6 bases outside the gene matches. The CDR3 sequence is CAITRESSTDTQYF. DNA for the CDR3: TGTGCCATAACGCGGGAGTCTAGCACAGATACGCAGTATTTT.

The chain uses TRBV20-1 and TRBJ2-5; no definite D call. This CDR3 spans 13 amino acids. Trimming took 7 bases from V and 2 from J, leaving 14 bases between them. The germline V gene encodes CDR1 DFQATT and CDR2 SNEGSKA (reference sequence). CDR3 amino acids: CSVHKALQETQYF. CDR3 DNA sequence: TGCAGTGTTCATAAGGCATTACAAGAGACCCAGTACTTC.

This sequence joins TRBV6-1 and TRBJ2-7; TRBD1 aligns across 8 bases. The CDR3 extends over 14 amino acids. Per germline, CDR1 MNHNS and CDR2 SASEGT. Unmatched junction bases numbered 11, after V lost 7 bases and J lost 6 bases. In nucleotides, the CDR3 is TGTGCCAGCACCATGGACAGGGCCTTCTCCGAGCAGTACTTC. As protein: CASTMDRAFSEQYF.

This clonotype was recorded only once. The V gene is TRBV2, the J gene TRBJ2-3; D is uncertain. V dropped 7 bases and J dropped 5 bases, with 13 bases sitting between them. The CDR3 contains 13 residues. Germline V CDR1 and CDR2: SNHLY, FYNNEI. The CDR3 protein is CASTILLRDTQYF. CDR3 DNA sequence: TGTGCCAGCACAATTCTCCTTAGAGATACGCAGTATTTT.

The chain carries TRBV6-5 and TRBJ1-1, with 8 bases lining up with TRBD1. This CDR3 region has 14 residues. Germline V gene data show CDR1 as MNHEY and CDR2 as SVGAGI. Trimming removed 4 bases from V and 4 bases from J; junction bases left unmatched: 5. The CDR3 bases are TGTGCCAGCAGTTCGGACAGGGTACGCACTGAAGCTTTCTTT. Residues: CASSSDRVRTEAFF.

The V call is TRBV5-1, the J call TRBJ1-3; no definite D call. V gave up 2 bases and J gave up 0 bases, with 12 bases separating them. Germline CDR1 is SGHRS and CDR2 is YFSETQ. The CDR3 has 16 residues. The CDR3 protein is CASSLRHASSGNTIYF. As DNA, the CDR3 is TGCGCCAGCAGCTTACGACACGCAAGCTCTGGAAACACCATATATTTT.

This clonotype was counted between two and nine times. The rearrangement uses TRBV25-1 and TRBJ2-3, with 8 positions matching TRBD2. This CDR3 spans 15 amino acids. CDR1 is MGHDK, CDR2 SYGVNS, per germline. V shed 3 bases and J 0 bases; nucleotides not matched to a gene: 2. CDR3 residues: CASSDGTRSTDTQYF. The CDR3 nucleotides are TGTGCCAGCAGTGACGGGACTAGAAGCACAGATACGCAGTATTTT.